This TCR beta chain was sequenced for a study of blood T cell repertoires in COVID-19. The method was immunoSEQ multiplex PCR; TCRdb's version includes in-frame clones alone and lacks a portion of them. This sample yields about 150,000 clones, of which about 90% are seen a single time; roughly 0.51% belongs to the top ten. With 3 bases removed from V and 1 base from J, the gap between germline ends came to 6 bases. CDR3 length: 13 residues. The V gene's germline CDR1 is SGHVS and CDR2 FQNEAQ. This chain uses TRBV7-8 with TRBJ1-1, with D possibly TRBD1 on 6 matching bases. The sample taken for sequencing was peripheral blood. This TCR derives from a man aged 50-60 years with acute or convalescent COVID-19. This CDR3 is CASSLGANTEAFF. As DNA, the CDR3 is TGTGCCAGCAGCTTGGGGGCGAACACTGAAGCTTTCTTT. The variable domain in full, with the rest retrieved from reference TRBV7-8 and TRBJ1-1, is GAGVSQSPRYKVAKRGQDVALRCDPISGHVSLFWYQQALGQGPEFLTYFQNEAQLDKSGLPSDRFFAERPEGSVSTLKIQRTQQEDSAVYLCASSLGANTEAFFGQGTRLTVV.